This T cell receptor (beta chain) was obtained from a study of breast tumors, draining lymph nodes, adjacent tissues. The V end was cut by 1 base, the J end by 5 bases, with 6 bases between. The CDR3 consists of 13 residues. CDR1 is MGHRA and CDR2 is YSYEKL in the germline V gene. TCRdb processed the multiplex PCR reads anew with MiXCR; each CDR3 protein has one entry. The sample lists 150,000 to 200,000 distinct CDR3 sequences, 30% to 35% seen once, with around 4.5% in the top ten. Axillary draining lymph nodes of breast cancer patients supplied the node samples. At least ten counts were recorded for this clonotype.

The origin of this receptor is a female donor with breast cancer. Some clones in this sample may be carry-over from other donors' samples. V gene TRBV4-1 combines with J gene TRBJ1-5; D unclear. The sequencing sample was made of axillary lymph node tissue. Here the CDR3 reads CASSQGTYQPQHF. As DNA, the CDR3 is TGCGCCAGCAGCCAAGGAACGTATCAGCCCCAGCATTTT.